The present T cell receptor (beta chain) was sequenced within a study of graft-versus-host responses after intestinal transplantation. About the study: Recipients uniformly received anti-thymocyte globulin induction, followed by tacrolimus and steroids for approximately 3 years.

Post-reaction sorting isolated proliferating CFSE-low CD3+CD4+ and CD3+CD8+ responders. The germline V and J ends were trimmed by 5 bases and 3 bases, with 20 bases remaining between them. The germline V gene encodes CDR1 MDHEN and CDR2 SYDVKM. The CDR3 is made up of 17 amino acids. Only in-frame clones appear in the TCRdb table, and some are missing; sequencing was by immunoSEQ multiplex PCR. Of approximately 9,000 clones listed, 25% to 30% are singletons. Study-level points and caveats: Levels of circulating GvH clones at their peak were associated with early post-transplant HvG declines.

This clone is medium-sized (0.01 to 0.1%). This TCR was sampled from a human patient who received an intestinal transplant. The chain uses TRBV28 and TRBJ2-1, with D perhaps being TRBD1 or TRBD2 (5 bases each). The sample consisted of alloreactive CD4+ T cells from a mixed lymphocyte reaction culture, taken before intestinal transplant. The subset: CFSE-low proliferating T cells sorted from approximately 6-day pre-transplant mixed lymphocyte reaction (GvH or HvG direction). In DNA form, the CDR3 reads TGTGCCAGCAGTCCCCCGAGGGGCCCTACCCACTACAATGAGCAGTTCTTC. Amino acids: CASSPPRGPTHYNEQFF.